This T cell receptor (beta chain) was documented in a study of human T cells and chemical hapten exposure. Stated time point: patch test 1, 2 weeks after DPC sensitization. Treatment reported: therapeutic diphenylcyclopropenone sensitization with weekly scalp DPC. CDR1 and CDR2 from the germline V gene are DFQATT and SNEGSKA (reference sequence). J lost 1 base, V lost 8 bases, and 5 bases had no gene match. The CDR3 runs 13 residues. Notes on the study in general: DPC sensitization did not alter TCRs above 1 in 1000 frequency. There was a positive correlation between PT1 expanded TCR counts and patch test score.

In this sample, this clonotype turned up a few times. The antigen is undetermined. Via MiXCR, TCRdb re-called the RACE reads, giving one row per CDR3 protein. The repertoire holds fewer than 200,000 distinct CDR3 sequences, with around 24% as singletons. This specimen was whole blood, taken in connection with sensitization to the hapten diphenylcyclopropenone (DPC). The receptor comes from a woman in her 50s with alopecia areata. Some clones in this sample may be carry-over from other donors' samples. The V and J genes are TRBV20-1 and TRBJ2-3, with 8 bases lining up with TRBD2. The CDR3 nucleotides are TGCAGTCCAAGCGGGAGCGGCACAGATACGCAGTATTTT. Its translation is CSPSGSGTDTQYF.